This record covers a single TCR beta chain. Its antigen remains unidentified. This record comes from a study of graft-versus-host responses after intestinal transplantation. Study-level results: Allograft clonal ratios (graft-versus-host to host-versus-graft) were high in patients who had graft-donor T cell macrochimerism. Recipient marrow contained GvH clones, some of which appeared first in ileum or blood.

From germline, CDR1 is SGHTA and CDR2 FQGNSA. The CDR3 has 12 amino acids. V gave up 5 bases and J gave up 5 bases, with 10 bases separating them. The method was immunoSEQ multiplex PCR; TCRdb's version includes in-frame clones alone and lacks a portion of them. The sample holds 100,000 or so clones, 90% to 95% seen once. The TCR was taken from a human donor who was the organ donor for an intestinal transplant. This chain connects TRBV7-2 to TRBJ2-7; D is possibly TRBD2 (6 bases). The input for sequencing was unstimulated CD8+ T cells sorted from spleen or lymph node cells, taken before transplant. CDR3 sequence reads: CASSPGLDEQYF. CDR3 nucleotide sequence: TGTGCCAGCAGCCCGGGACTTGACGAGCAGTACTTC.